Shown below are 4 T cell receptor beta chains from a single sample sequenced in a study of shared T cell receptors in the human thymus. Measured with immunoSEQ multiplex PCR; TCRdb has only the in-frame clones, and not every one. The table shows 500,000 to 850,000 clones, with about 87% occurring only once. This sample also belongs to another study, concerning human thymus T cells.

Sequencing was carried out using thymocytes. These receptors were taken from a boy in the first two years of life with a congenital heart defect.

The V gene is TRBV5-4, the J gene TRBJ2-1; unclear D gene. Between the trimmed V and J ends, which lost 7 bases and 0 bases, there was a span of 17 bases. Germline V gene lookup returns CDR1 SGHNT and CDR2 YYREEE (reference sequence). The CDR3 runs to 16 residues. In DNA form, the CDR3 reads TGTGCCAGCCGGCCTTCGTGGGCCAGCTCCTACAATGAGCAGTTCTTC. It specifies CASRPSWASSYNEQFF.

The gene calls are TRBV4-3 and TRBJ2-6; no definite D call. CDR1 and CDR2 from the germline V gene are LGHNA and YSLEER. Between the trimmed V and J ends, which lost 4 bases and 2 bases, there was a span of 15 bases. There are 17 residues in the CDR3. CDR3: CASSLTMADTGANVLTF. The CDR3, as DNA: TGCGCCAGCAGCCTCACCATGGCGGATACTGGGGCCAACGTCCTGACTTTC.

The rearrangement joins TRBV2 to TRBJ1-1; no clear D gene. V was pared by 8 bases and J by 6 bases, with 10 bases between. Germline CDR1 and CDR2: SNHLY and FYNNEI. This CDR3 is 11 amino acids long. Here the CDR3 DNA reads TGTGCCAGCGCCCCGAGAGCTGAAGCTTTCTTT. Translation gives CASAPRAEAFF. Filled out from reference TRBV2 and TRBJ1-1, the complete variable domain reads EPEVTQTPSHQVTQMGQEVILRCVPISNHLYFYWYRQILGQKVEFLVSFYNNEISEKSEIFDDQFSVERPDGSNFTLKIRSTKLEDSAMYFCASAPRAEAFFGQGTRLTVV.

This chain connects TRBV4-3 to TRBJ1-3; D is uncertain. This CDR3 has 14 residues. Trimming left V 4 bases short and J 0 bases short, with 7 bases between. CDR1 LGHNA and CDR2 YSLEER come from the germline V gene. CDR3 in amino acids: CASSPESSGNTIYF. CDR3 DNA sequence: TGCGCCAGCAGCCCAGAGAGCTCTGGAAACACCATATATTTT.